The entry that follows covers one T cell receptor (beta chain) sequence. The antigen is undetermined. The sample belongs to a study of cytomegalovirus exposure and HLA in healthy donors. The PCR contained 60 Vbeta and 13 Jbeta primers. The repertoire was sequenced with immunoSEQ multiplex PCR; TCRdb's copy has only in-frame clones and lacks some. Here the sample spans more than 100,000 clones, about two thirds being singletons. The study's findings and limits: The listing of 150 or so TCR beta chains classed them as cytomegalovirus-associated. Most subjects had HLA-A and HLA-B alleles reportedly predicted accurately by TCR beta sequences.

In germline, CDR1 is LGHNT, CDR2 FRNRAP. The CDR3 runs to 16 residues. Trimming left V 0 bases short and J 4 bases short, with 15 bases between. Sequencing was performed on PBMCs. The receptor was isolated from a woman between 35 and 50 years old in good health and CMV-seronegative. The chain recombines TRBV12-5 with TRBJ1-2, with D possibly being TRBD1 (5 bases). Here the CDR3 reads CASGLVLTGGSYGYTF. Written as DNA, the CDR3 is TGTGCTAGTGGTTTGGTACTCACGGGGGGGAGCTATGGCTACACCTTC. Filled out from reference TRBV12-5 and TRBJ1-2, the complete variable domain reads DARVTQTPRHKVTEMGQEVTMRCQPILGHNTVFWYRQTMMQGLELLAYFRNRAPLDDSGMPKDRFSAEMPDATLATLKIQPSEPRDSAVYFCASGLVLTGGSYGYTFGSGTRLTVV.